These T cell receptor beta chains were read from a single sample in a study of blood T cell repertoires in COVID-19. This table comes from immunoSEQ multiplex PCR, and its TCRdb copy is limited to in-frame clones, with some not included. The sample has just under 65,000 clones, 65% to 80% seen once; the top ten hold approximately 5%. The sequencing input was peripheral blood. These receptors were taken from a human donor in a cohort sampled during active COVID-19. The conserved cysteine and the conserved F or W are not part of the CDR3 here. The order of the fields is CDR3 protein, J gene, V gene.

CDR3aa: ASSWTGRETQY
j_gene: TRBJ2-5
v_gene: TRBV12-3/TRBV12-4

CDR3aa: ASSPRTGAGYT
j_gene: TRBJ1-2
v_gene: TRBV7-6

CDR3aa: ASSPSRTDTQY
j_gene: TRBJ2-3
v_gene: TRBV7-2

CDR3aa: ASSQDGTSNQPQH
j_gene: TRBJ1-5
v_gene: TRBV9

CDR3aa: ASSPPGLAGGTDTQY
j_gene: TRBJ2-3
v_gene: TRBV18

CDR3aa: ASSTLGVIERTEAF
j_gene: TRBJ1-1
v_gene: TRBV19

CDR3aa: ASSLDFDRGRETQY
j_gene: TRBJ2-5
v_gene: TRBV5-5

CDR3aa: ASSQDQAGGHGELF
j_gene: TRBJ2-2
v_gene: TRBV4-1

CDR3aa: ASTGQGSYNEQF
j_gene: TRBJ2-1
v_gene: TRBV10-2

CDR3aa: ASSPPGTGSPSGNTIY
j_gene: TRBJ1-3
v_gene: TRBV28

CDR3aa: ASSPDESTDTQY
j_gene: TRBJ2-3
v_gene: TRBV5-1

CDR3aa: ASSIQGQGAIQPQH
j_gene: TRBJ1-5
v_gene: TRBV6-2/TRBV6-3

CDR3aa: ASSQDPGTNYGYT
j_gene: TRBJ1-2
v_gene: TRBV4-1

CDR3aa: ASSSMGGLGQF
j_gene: TRBJ2-1
v_gene: TRBV11-1

CDR3aa: SVRPGQGNGYT
j_gene: TRBJ1-2
v_gene: TRBV29-1

CDR3aa: ASRPGQGAGETQY
j_gene: TRBJ2-5
v_gene: TRBV5-1

CDR3aa: ASSHYYEQY
j_gene: TRBJ2-7
v_gene: TRBV11-2

CDR3aa: ASSFLAQETQY
j_gene: TRBJ2-5
v_gene: TRBV28

CDR3aa: ASSESTPGEQY
j_gene: TRBJ2-7
v_gene: TRBV25-1

CDR3aa: ASSGPGTKETQY
j_gene: TRBJ2-5
v_gene: TRBV5-1

CDR3aa: ASSMDRMAEAF
j_gene: TRBJ1-1
v_gene: TRBV19

CDR3aa: ATSVTSTDTQY
j_gene: TRBJ2-3
v_gene: TRBV24-1

CDR3aa: ASSPETSASTDTQY
j_gene: TRBJ2-3
v_gene: TRBV7-6

CDR3aa: ASRSGTGAYEQY
j_gene: TRBJ2-7
v_gene: TRBV6-5

CDR3aa: ASSENPPGSPLH
j_gene: TRBJ1-6
v_gene: TRBV5-1

CDR3aa: ASREAGTDGYT
j_gene: TRBJ1-2
v_gene: TRBV19

CDR3aa: ASSQSWRGGQETQY
j_gene: TRBJ2-5
v_gene: TRBV23-1

CDR3aa: ASSGGTGQETQY
j_gene: TRBJ2-5
v_gene: TRBV5-1

CDR3aa: ASSGRDKSDTQY
j_gene: TRBJ2-3
v_gene: TRBV6-6

CDR3aa: ATEAGGKNIQY
j_gene: TRBJ2-4
v_gene: TRBV11-2

CDR3aa: ASSERDTGYGYT
j_gene: TRBJ1-2
v_gene: TRBV2

CDR3aa: ASSSTGLGFTGELF
j_gene: TRBJ2-2
v_gene: TRBV6-2/TRBV6-3

CDR3aa: ASSSQGQSYGYT
j_gene: TRBJ1-2
v_gene: TRBV19

CDR3aa: ASSYSAGGSEAF
j_gene: TRBJ1-1
v_gene: TRBV6-2/TRBV6-3

CDR3aa: ASSFIGAGTDTQY
j_gene: TRBJ2-3
v_gene: TRBV5-1

CDR3aa: ASSWGLAGATDTQY
j_gene: TRBJ2-3
v_gene: TRBV5-1

CDR3aa: ASSPGGRETQY
j_gene: TRBJ2-5
v_gene: TRBV5-6

CDR3aa: ASSRPGTGSSNEKLF
j_gene: TRBJ1-4
v_gene: TRBV4-1

CDR3aa: ASSWGTRSYNEQF
j_gene: TRBJ2-1
v_gene: TRBV19